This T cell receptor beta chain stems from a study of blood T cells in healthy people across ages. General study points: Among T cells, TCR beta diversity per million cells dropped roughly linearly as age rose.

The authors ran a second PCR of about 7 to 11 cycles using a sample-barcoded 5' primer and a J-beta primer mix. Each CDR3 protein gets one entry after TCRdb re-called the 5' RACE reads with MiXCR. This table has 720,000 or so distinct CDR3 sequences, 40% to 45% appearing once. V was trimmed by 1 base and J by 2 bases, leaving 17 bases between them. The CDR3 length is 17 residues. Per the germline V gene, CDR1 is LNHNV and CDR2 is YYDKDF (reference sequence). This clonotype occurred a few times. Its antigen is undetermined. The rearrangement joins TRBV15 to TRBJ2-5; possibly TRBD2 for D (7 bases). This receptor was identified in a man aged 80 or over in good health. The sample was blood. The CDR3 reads CATSRVLGGGRQETQYF. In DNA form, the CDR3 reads TGTGCCACCAGCAGAGTTCTAGGGGGGGGCCGGCAAGAGACCCAGTACTTC.